These 9 T cell receptor beta chains were all obtained from the same sample, sequenced in a study of CD8+ T cells in alopecia areata. Extracted RNA was reverse transcribed, and the resulting cDNA served as sequencing template. Sequenced by immunoSEQ multiplex PCR; TCRdb stores in-frame clones only, minus some. The repertoire has some 190,000 clones, more than 55% of them found once; the top ten carry approximately 0.7%. The treatment: oral pan-JAK inhibitor, 5-10 mg twice daily. This specimen was CD4+ T cells sorted from blood, taken at week 4, from a patient treated with tofacitinib. These receptors originate from a human donor with alopecia areata.

This clone has only a few counts. This chain connects TRBV4-2 to TRBJ2-3, with D possibly called TRBD1 or TRBD2 (6 bases each). The CDR3 totals 17 residues. Trimming took off 3 bases at V and 6 bases at J, with 22 bases between the two ends. Germline CDR1 LGHNA, CDR2 YNFKEQ. The CDR3 reads CASSHRETVLGADTQYF. CDR3 nucleotides: TGTGCCAGCAGCCACCGGGAGACCGTGTTGGGGGCGGATACGCAGTATTTT.

A remark on this clone: Other nucleotide sequences in the sample specify the same CDR3. The V and J genes are TRBV29-1 and TRBJ2-7, with 7 bases that match TRBD2. Germline lookup yields CDR1 SQVTM and CDR2 ANQGSEA. The V segment lost 4 bases and the J segment 3 bases; nucleotides outside the gene matches: 6. CDR3 length: 13 amino acids. CDR3 amino acids: CSVALAENYEQYF. CDR3 in DNA: TGCAGCGTTGCGCTAGCGGAAAACTACGAGCAGTACTTC.

The chain combines TRBV23-1 with TRBJ2-5; D not certain. TRBV23-1 is an open reading frame, and its role is uncertain. Trimming left V 5 bases short and J 5 bases short, with 15 bases between. This CDR3 has 14 residues. CDR3 sequence reads: CASSSVRKTETQYF. CDR3 DNA: TGCGCCAGCAGTTCGGTCCGAAAAACGGAGACCCAGTACTTC.

This sequence joins TRBV29-1 and TRBJ1-1; no clear D gene. V shed 6 bases and J shed 5 bases, with 13 bases lying between them. Germline CDR1 reads SQVTM; CDR2 reads ANQGSEA. The CDR3 covers 12 residues. The CDR3 coding sequence is TGCAGCGTCCGAGAGGGAAGGACTGAAGCTTTCTTT. It is translated as CSVREGRTEAFF.

This chain connects TRBV6-6 to TRBJ2-5, with unresolved D. V was trimmed by 6 bases and J by 4 bases, leaving 6 bases between them. The length of the CDR3 is 11 residues. Germline V lookup: CDR1 MNHNY, CDR2 SVGAGI (reference sequence). As DNA, the CDR3 is TGTGCCAGCAGGTGGGGAGAGACCCAGTACTTC. Its translation: CASRWGETQYF.

This clone turned up a few times. The genes are TRBV29-1 and TRBJ2-5; D gene uncertain. This CDR3 spans 12 amino acids. Trimming took off 3 bases at V and 2 bases at J, with 7 bases between the two ends. Germline V CDR1 and CDR2: SQVTM, ANQGSEA. CDR3 sequence: CSVELEQETQYF. CDR3 nucleotides: TGCAGCGTTGAGCTAGAGCAAGAGACCCAGTACTTC.

The chain combines TRBV19 with TRBJ2-1; no clear D gene. Germline assignment: CDR1 LNHDA and CDR2 SQIVND (reference sequence). The CDR3 consists of 14 residues. V was clipped by 3 bases and J by 4 bases, with 10 bases between them. The CDR3 sequence: CASSIPPRYNEQFF. CDR3 DNA: TGTGCCAGTAGTATCCCTCCAAGGTACAATGAGCAGTTCTTC.

This clone showed up just a few times. V usage is TRBV6-1 and J usage is TRBJ2-5, with D possibly being TRBD1 (6 bases). The CDR3 consists of 12 residues. The ends were cut back, 7 bases at V and 1 base at J, with 7 bases in the middle. The germline gives CDR1 MNHNS, CDR2 SASEGT. The CDR3 sequence is CASKTGQETQYF. CDR3 coding DNA: TGTGCCAGCAAGACAGGCCAAGAGACCCAGTACTTC.

This clone was detected a few times. This rearrangement joins TRBV2 to TRBJ2-7; D is undetermined. The V end lost 5 bases, the J end lost 13 bases, and 18 bases lay between the germline ends. The CDR3 totals 12 residues. Germline V gene lookup returns CDR1 SNHLY and CDR2 FYNNEI. CDR3: CASSQPAAPCYF. Written as DNA, the CDR3 is TGTGCCAGCAGTCAACCTGCCGCCCCGTGCTACTTC.